This TCR beta chain was profiled in a study of T cells after yellow fever vaccination (dated by TCRdb to about 2019). About the full investigation: Libraries from fractions with low cell numbers were prepared with the SMART-Seq v4 Ultra Low Input RNA kit. To follow T-cell clones before and after both primary and booster YFV17D yellow fever vaccination, bulk TCR alpha and beta repertoires underwent longitudinal sequencing. Two healthy male donors, one aged 18 to 30 and one aged 30 to 40 years, were included in the cohort. Blood was collected at multiple timepoints before and after primary and secondary immunization, and bulk PBMC replicates and cell subsets were isolated.

In the paper's terms, the treatment or condition label means: live attenuated yellow fever vaccine strain. At each blood-draw timepoint, two biological replicates of bulk PBMCs were collected. A standard Ficoll-Paque protocol was used to isolate PBMCs from peripheral blood. TriZol was used to extract RNA from bulk PBMCs, CD4 and CD8 fractions, and dextramer-positive and dextramer-negative fractions. Reading the germline V gene gives CDR1 SGHRS and CDR2 YFSETQ. Relative to germline, V is missing 4 bases and J is missing 4 bases, with 2 bases of the junction outside any gene match. The CDR3 covers 13 residues, taking in both the cysteine and the phenylalanine. The only DNA kept is the CDR3, 39 bases in frame from the first base. This clonotype appeared a few times. Its antigen specificity is not known. Base qualities were left out, and no much larger clone turns up one base away. Findings and caveats that apply to the study as a whole: Compared with the primary T-cell response, the secondary T-cell response was weaker but faster, peaking on day 5 rather than day 15. Computational filtering was needed because FACS-sorted repertoires could contain abundant contaminating clonotypes from the bulk population. A small fraction of clonotypes appeared in both the CD4 and CD8 compartments, likely as a result of convergent recombination. The study included only two donors, which limits how far the findings can be generalized. After the booster, most clones that had expanded after primary vaccination were detected again (approximately 96% of CD4 and more than 80% of CD8), suggesting broad maintenance of memory.

TCR cDNA was made using 5'RACE template switching, a step that added a universal primer site and unique molecular identifiers. Priming for cDNA synthesis came from both the TCR alpha and TCR beta constant segments. Library amplification involved two PCR steps, and the second step added sample barcodes and sequencing adapters. Sequencing of the libraries was done on either Illumina HiSeq 2500 (2x100 bp) or NovaSeq (2x150 bp). On the authors' methods: Reads were demultiplexed and collapsed into UMI consensus sequences with MIGEC, and V(D)J alignment was performed with MiXCR. Vaccine-responding clonotypes were identified with edgeR using replicate PBMC samples, with FDR below 0.01 and a log2 fold change above 5 up to day 15 being required. Bulk clonotypes were assigned CD4 or CD8 identity according to which sequenced CD4 or CD8 repertoire held them at higher abundance. TCRdb reprocessed the public reads (quality trimming at Q25 with fastp, clone calling with MiXCR) and kept in-frame beta chains. Each entry merges the rows of one CDR3 protein and shows their most common DNA and genes. These V and J calls rely on TCRdb rather than the paper's analysis. The sample table lists hundreds of thousands of distinct CDR3 sequences, 13% of them with a count of one. The ten largest clonotypes hold around 15% of the sample.

The TCR sequence derives from a young man who received the YFV17D yellow fever vaccine. The rearranged segments are TRBV5-1 and TRBJ2-4; 7 middle bases align to TRBD2. The sequencing used PBMCs, collected on the day of the yellow fever booster vaccination. The CDR3 loop reads CASSGDYKNIQYF. The DNA sequence is TGCGCCAGCAGCGGGGACTATAAAAACATTCAGTACTTC.